These T cell receptor beta chains were read from a single sample in a study of patients and donors after allogeneic stem cell transplantation. TCRdb used MiXCR to reprocess the RT-PCR reads, holding one entry per CDR3 protein. The top ten clones hold 7.2% of a sample with over 400,000 distinct CDR3 sequences, about a sixth of them seen once. Sequencing was performed on blood, either unsorted or a sorted T cell fraction (not recorded which). The receptors originated from a human donor who was either an allogeneic HSCT recipient or a stem cell or donor lymphocyte infusion donor (not recorded which). It is not recorded whose cells these are; they may come from a transplant donor. CDR3s include the opening cysteine and the closing phenylalanine or tryptophan. D genes are given only for firm matches.

d_gene: TRBD1; v_gene: TRBV28; CDR3aa: CASSLLPQGAGETQYF
d_gene: TRBD1; v_gene: TRBV27; CDR3aa: CASSTRGKYGYTF
d_gene: TRBD1; v_gene: TRBV5-1; CDR3aa: CASSTDREYEGRETQYF
d_gene: NA; v_gene: TRBV24-1; CDR3aa: CATSDTGEQYF
d_gene: TRBD1; v_gene: TRBV24-1; CDR3aa: CATSDPGTGRGGHEQYF
d_gene: NA; v_gene: TRBV12-3/TRBV12-4; CDR3aa: CASSLLRNRVTEAFF
d_gene: NA; v_gene: TRBV4-1; CDR3aa: CASSLGTGPDQPQHF
d_gene: NA; v_gene: TRBV11-3; CDR3aa: CASSSGRLDSPLHF
d_gene: NA; v_gene: TRBV2; CDR3aa: CASSDEADTGELFF
d_gene: NA; v_gene: TRBV4-1; CDR3aa: CASSQFWGAPQYF
d_gene: TRBD2; v_gene: TRBV12-5; CDR3aa: CASGLGLAGYNEQFF
d_gene: NA; v_gene: TRBV24-1; CDR3aa: CATSDGLGYGYTF
d_gene: NA; v_gene: TRBV6-7; CDR3aa: CASSYSRPSMTVSEETRYF
d_gene: NA; v_gene: TRBV12-3/TRBV12-4; CDR3aa: CASSFFLGGQETQYF
d_gene: TRBD2; v_gene: TRBV7-9; CDR3aa: CASERQIAGVTEQFF
d_gene: NA; v_gene: TRBV12-3/TRBV12-4; CDR3aa: CASSTSGRNTIYF
d_gene: TRBD1; v_gene: TRBV5-1; CDR3aa: CASSPPTGGYTGELFF
d_gene: TRBD1; v_gene: TRBV2; CDR3aa: CASAGTGDYGYTF
d_gene: NA; v_gene: TRBV11-2; CDR3aa: CASSPIWLLNTEAFF
d_gene: TRBD1; v_gene: TRBV4-1; CDR3aa: CASSQTGAPYEQYF
d_gene: NA; v_gene: TRBV19; CDR3aa: CASSIGQGFWTEAFF
d_gene: TRBD1; v_gene: TRBV5-1; CDR3aa: CASSPDRSTGTQYF
d_gene: NA; v_gene: TRBV18; CDR3aa: CASSNRQVFTDTQYF
d_gene: TRBD2; v_gene: TRBV6-2/TRBV6-3; CDR3aa: CASSFGLAGKQYF
d_gene: TRBD1; v_gene: TRBV5-1; CDR3aa: CASSFQGAETQYF
d_gene: TRBD2; v_gene: TRBV6-1; CDR3aa: CASGRTSGGHSQYF
d_gene: NA; v_gene: TRBV4-2; CDR3aa: CASSQGGNSYEQYF
d_gene: NA; v_gene: TRBV4-1; CDR3aa: CASSQAVRVREQYF
d_gene: NA; v_gene: TRBV9; CDR3aa: CASSVGSNSGNTIYF
d_gene: NA; v_gene: TRBV25-1; CDR3aa: CASSDSTDTQYF
d_gene: TRBD2; v_gene: TRBV5-1; CDR3aa: CASSPITSGGTNEQFF
d_gene: TRBD2; v_gene: TRBV20-1; CDR3aa: CSAGGGSQETQYF
d_gene: NA; v_gene: TRBV12-3/TRBV12-4; CDR3aa: CASKAGSCEQYF
d_gene: NA; v_gene: TRBV6-2/TRBV6-3; CDR3aa: CASSYVVAFEQFF
d_gene: NA; v_gene: TRBV20-1; CDR3aa: CSAREGYQETQYF
d_gene: TRBD1; v_gene: TRBV7-9; CDR3aa: CASSLRTGRIYEQYF
d_gene: NA; v_gene: TRBV3-1; CDR3aa: CASSQDRAKTQYF